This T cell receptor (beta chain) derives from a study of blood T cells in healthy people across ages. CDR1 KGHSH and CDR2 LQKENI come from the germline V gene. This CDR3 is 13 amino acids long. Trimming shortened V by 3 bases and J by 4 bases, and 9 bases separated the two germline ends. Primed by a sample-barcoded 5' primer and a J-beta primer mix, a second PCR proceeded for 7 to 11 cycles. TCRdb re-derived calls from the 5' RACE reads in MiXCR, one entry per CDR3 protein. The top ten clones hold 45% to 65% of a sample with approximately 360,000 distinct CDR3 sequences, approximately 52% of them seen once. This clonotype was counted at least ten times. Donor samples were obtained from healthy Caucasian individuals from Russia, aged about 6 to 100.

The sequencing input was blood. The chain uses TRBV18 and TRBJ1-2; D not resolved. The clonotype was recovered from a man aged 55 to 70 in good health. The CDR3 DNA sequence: TGTGCCAGCTCACCGGGCCTGTCCTATGGCTACACCTTC. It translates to CASSPGLSYGYTF.